This T cell receptor beta chain was sequenced in a study of cytomegalovirus exposure and HLA in healthy donors. Researchers ran the PCR with 60 Vbeta and 13 Jbeta primers. Assay: immunoSEQ multiplex PCR; the TCRdb copy retains only in-frame clones and omits some. This specimen shows roughly 70,000 clones; the ten leading clones hold 6% to 8%. On this clone: Its cognate antigen is unknown.

General study points: Accurate prediction of most subjects' HLA-A and HLA-B alleles from TCR beta sequences was reported.

Sequences were obtained from PBMCs. This TCR came from a female donor in good health and CMV-seropositive.

The chain's CDR3 is CASSKPGQGYEQYF. DNA of the CDR3: TGTGCCAGCAGTAAACCTGGACAGGGCTACGAGCAGTACTTC. The V gene is TRBV6-1, the J gene TRBJ2-7; TRBD1 matches 8 bases. V shed 5 bases, J shed 3 bases, and the junction held 6 bases outside the gene matches. Germline V gene data show CDR1 as MNHNS and CDR2 as SASEGT. The CDR3 consists of 14 residues.